This entry features one T cell receptor (beta chain) sequence. The data originate from a study of shared clonotypes between healthy human individuals. Study-level information: CD4 naive and memory got three plates each, CD8 naive two, CD8 memory one.

For sorted subsets, approximately 200 ng DNA per replicate equaled roughly 30,000 T cell genomes. The protocol was immunoSEQ multiplex PCR, while the TCRdb copy is restricted to in-frame clones and leaves out a portion. This sample has some 2.1 million clones; approximately 95% occur once, and the top ten carry about 1.1%. Naive CD8 cells, CD45RO-negative and positively selected for CCR7, excluded terminally differentiated effector memory CD45RA+ cells. After removal of 8 bases from V and 2 bases from J, the junction contained 4 bases not matched to a gene. CDR1 and CDR2 (germline): SEHNR, FQNEAQ (reference sequence). The CDR3 is 14 residues long.

The sample taken for sequencing was naive CD8+ T cells sorted from blood. V is TRBV7-9 and J is TRBJ2-5; 11 bases match TRBD2. This TCR was sampled from a man aged 18 to 30 in good health. CDR3 DNA: TGTGCCAGCGCATTAGCGGGAGGGCAAGAGACCCAGTACTTC. Translation gives CASALAGGQETQYF.